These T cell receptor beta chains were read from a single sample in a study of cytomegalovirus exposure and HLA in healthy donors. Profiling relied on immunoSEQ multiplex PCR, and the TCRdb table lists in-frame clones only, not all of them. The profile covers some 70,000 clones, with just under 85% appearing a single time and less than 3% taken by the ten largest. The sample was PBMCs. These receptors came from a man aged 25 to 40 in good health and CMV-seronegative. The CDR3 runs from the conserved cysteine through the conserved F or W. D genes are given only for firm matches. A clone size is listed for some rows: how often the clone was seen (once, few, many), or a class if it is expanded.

cdr3_aa: CASSRLAGDPGELFF
cdr3_nt: TGTGCCAGTAGTAGACTAGCGGGAGACCCCGGGGAGCTGTTTTTT
j_call: TRBJ2-2
d_call: TRBD2
clone_size: few
v_call: TRBV19

cdr3_aa: CASSPSSRVSESKAFF
cdr3_nt: TGTGCCAGCTCACCTTCAAGCAGGGTGAGCGAATCGAAAGCTTTCTTT
j_call: TRBJ1-1
d_call: -
clone_size: once
v_call: TRBV18

cdr3_aa: CATSRVLREGYTF
cdr3_nt: TGTGCCACCAGCAGAGTTTTAAGGGAGGGCTACACCTTC
j_call: TRBJ1-2
d_call: -
clone_size: medium-sized
v_call: TRBV15

cdr3_aa: CASNRGGGSGELFF
cdr3_nt: TGTGCCAGCAATCGTGGGGGGGGGTCCGGGGAGCTGTTTTTT
j_call: TRBJ2-2
d_call: TRBD2
clone_size: -
v_call: TRBV2

cdr3_aa: CAWSRTGLSNQPQHF
cdr3_nt: TGTGCCTGGAGCCGGACAGGGCTCAGCAATCAGCCCCAGCATTTT
j_call: TRBJ1-5
d_call: TRBD1
clone_size: -
v_call: TRBV30

cdr3_aa: CASSLAQASGGANEQFF
cdr3_nt: TGTGCCAGCAGCTTAGCGCAGGCCAGCGGGGGGGCCAATGAGCAGTTCTTC
j_call: TRBJ2-1
d_call: TRBD2
clone_size: -
v_call: TRBV7-6

cdr3_aa: CASSDRPAGGSEQFF
cdr3_nt: TGTGCCAGCAGTGACCGCCCAGCGGGAGGGAGTGAGCAGTTCTTC
j_call: TRBJ2-1
d_call: TRBD2
clone_size: -
v_call: TRBV6-4

cdr3_aa: CASSLAGGPPRNEQFF
cdr3_nt: TGCGCCAGCAGCTTAGCGGGAGGGCCGCCGCGGAATGAGCAGTTCTTC
j_call: TRBJ2-1
d_call: TRBD2
clone_size: -
v_call: TRBV5-1

cdr3_aa: CASRRGWVTEAFF
cdr3_nt: TGTGCCAGCAGAAGGGGGTGGGTCACTGAAGCTTTCTTT
j_call: TRBJ1-1
d_call: -
clone_size: -
v_call: TRBV27

cdr3_aa: CASSPGTGTYEQFF
cdr3_nt: TGTGCCAGCTCACCGGGCACAGGGACATATGAGCAGTTCTTC
j_call: TRBJ2-1
d_call: -
clone_size: -
v_call: TRBV18

cdr3_aa: CASSLRRLAGGPNTGELFF
cdr3_nt: TGTGCCAGCAGTCTTAGGAGACTAGCGGGGGGGCCGAACACCGGGGAGCTGTTTTTT
j_call: TRBJ2-2
d_call: TRBD2
clone_size: once
v_call: TRBV7-2

cdr3_aa: CASSQALGVQNIQYF
cdr3_nt: TGCGCCAGCAGCCAAGCACTAGGAGTTCAAAACATTCAGTACTTC
j_call: TRBJ2-4
d_call: -
clone_size: -
v_call: TRBV4-1

cdr3_aa: CASSLVQHQPQHF
cdr3_nt: TGTGCCAGCAGCTTAGTACAGCATCAGCCCCAGCATTTT
j_call: TRBJ1-5
d_call: -
clone_size: -
v_call: TRBV7-2